This T cell receptor (beta chain) was sequenced in a study of PD-L1 blockade in urothelial cancer (dated by TCRdb to 2017 to 2019). About the full investigation: Every patient began therapy in 2014 and was given atezolizumab 1,200 mg intravenously every 3 weeks. About 85% of the roughly 30 patients were males with bladder-origin urothelial cancer, and 18 of 29 reported a prior smoking history. Patients had an ECOG performance status of 0 or 1 and had received between 0 and 3 prior chemotherapy regimens. Blood samples were analyzed at two time points: 3 weeks after treatment start (second dose) and 6 weeks after treatment start. Blood samples gave median yields of roughly 150,000 T cells and some 80,000 unique TCRs, along with a median clonality of 0.080. The study, an exploratory multi-omic analysis, examined somatic, immune and clinical correlates of response to PD-L1 blockade with atezolizumab in urothelial cancer. TCR sequencing covered pretreatment tumor samples and matched, serially collected peripheral blood taken before and after atezolizumab treatment. Durable clinical benefit meant progression-free survival longer than 6 months, and TCR features were also tested against progression-free and overall survival. Whole exome sequencing and RNA sequencing of pretreatment tumors were performed alongside TCR sequencing in the same patients. Nine patients achieved durable clinical benefit and 20 did not. Pretreatment blood TCR-seq was available for 27 to 30 patients, at least one posttreatment blood collection was obtained for some 24 patients, and tumor TCR-seq was available for some 24 patients.

The cohort comprised roughly 30 patients with locally advanced or metastatic urothelial carcinoma treated at Memorial Sloan Kettering on a trial protocol. Peripheral blood mononuclear cells were collected from each patient pretreatment and during treatment, giving between 1 and 8 total time points per patient. The Qiagen DNeasy Blood extraction kit was used to purify genomic DNA from total PBMCs and tumor samples. PBMCs were collected pretreatment and during treatment, and were isolated and stored as previously described. Points on this clone: Its cognate antigen has yet to be identified. Per-base quality was not reported, and no clone a single base away is much larger than it.

To estimate absolute template abundance from read counts, synthetic TCR analog templates were spiked into each PCR. TCRbeta CDR3 regions were amplified from genomic DNA with bias-controlled V and J gene primers using the immunoSEQ assay. Rearranged TCRbeta segments were sequenced at approximately 20X coverage. In the paper's pipeline: Sequencing errors were corrected by clustering, and CDR3s were annotated against IMGT so that V, D and J genes could be assigned. Downstream analyses used only productive TCRbeta rearrangements and left out out-of-frame or stop-codon sequences. Clonality was computed as one minus Shannon entropy normalized by the log of the number of unique productive sequences. Fisher's exact test with Benjamini-Hochberg correction, at a threshold of adjusted p below 0.01, was used to find clones that differed between time points or between blood and tumor. TCRdb provides this immuneACCESS table in a form limited to in-frame rearrangements. Some clones are lacking; in checked studies, under half of them reflect an unresolved V gene, and why the rest are absent is not known. D and trimming were read from the DNA, whereas the V and J calls and clone size are those reported in that table. The sample table shows about 24,000 clones, and about four fifths are seen once. The leading ten clones occupy nearly 10% of the sample.

According to the germline V gene (reference sequence), CDR1 reads SEHNR and CDR2 reads FQNEAQ. The V and J ends are trimmed by 11 bases and 3 bases, leaving 22 bases between them. From the cysteine through the phenylalanine, the CDR3 covers 15 amino acids. This entry keeps only the CDR3 DNA: 45 bases, framed from base 1. The investigation overall reported the following: Because of the small sample size (n ≈ 31) and the many exploratory analyses performed, the results are intended to be regarded as hypothesis-generating. At 3 weeks after the start of treatment, tumor-associated TCR clones in peripheral blood had expanded more in patients with durable benefit (n of about 22, p = 0.022). A pretreatment peripheral blood TCR clonality below the median was linked to improved progression-free and overall survival.

Here the sequenced sample was PBMCs, taken around atezolizumab (anti-PD-L1) treatment. The sequence joins TRBV7-9 to TRBJ1-1, and the D gene may be TRBD1, 5 bases matching. This clonotype was sampled from a man aged 65 to 85 with urothelial cancer. The nucleotide sequence reads TGTGCCGTGAAGTCGGGAGACAGACGGGACACTGAAGCTTTCTTT. Translated, this is CAVKSGDRRDTEAFF.